These 9 T cell receptor beta chains came from one sample sequenced in a study of T cell responses to AZD1222 COVID-19 vaccine. Only in-frame clones appear in the TCRdb table, and some are missing; sequencing was by immunoSEQ multiplex PCR. The sample lists 80,000 to 100,000 clones, 80% to 90% seen once, with around 5.9% in the top ten. The specimen comprised peripheral blood, sampled on day 0 of AZD1222 vaccination. All receptors derive from an adult in good health.

The sample holds one count of this clone. This chain joins TRBV10-2 and TRBJ1-4; D is ambiguous. CDR3 length: 15 residues. Germline V CDR1 and CDR2: WSHSY, SAAADI. V was shortened by 6 bases and J by 3 bases, with 14 bases between the two germline ends. The CDR3 DNA sequence: TGCGCCAGCAGCCCGGGGAGTCATTCTAATGAAAAACTGTTTTTT. This gives the protein CASSPGSHSNEKLFF.

The chain links TRBV18 to TRBJ1-4; 7 bases align to TRBD1. The CDR3 consists of 15 residues. The germline CDR1 and CDR2 sequences are KGHSH and LQKENI. Germline trimming cut 2 bases from V and 6 bases from J; bases unmatched to any gene: 6. The chain's CDR3 is CASSPRQGSHEKLFF. The DNA of the CDR3 is TGTGCCAGCTCACCAAGACAGGGATCTCATGAAAAACTGTTTTTT. Together with reference TRBV18 and TRBJ1-4, the CDR3 gives the full variable domain: NAGVMQNPRHLVRRRGQEARLRCSPMKGHSHVYWYRQLPEEGLKFMVYLQKENIIDESGMPKERFSAEFPKEGPSILRIQQVVRGDSAAYFCASSPRQGSHEKLFFGSGTQLSVL.

The CDR3: CASSQRVLDTGELFF. The CDR3 nucleotides read TGTGCCAGCAGCCAGCGCGTACTGGACACCGGGGAGCTGTTTTTT. The V call is TRBV3-1 (or the pseudogene TRBV3-2), the J call TRBJ2-2; unclear D gene. CDR3 length equals 15 residues. The ends were cut back, 3 bases at V and 3 bases at J, with 11 bases in the middle. Per germline, CDR1 LGHDT and CDR2 YNNKEL (reference sequence).

This chain joins TRBV7-6 and TRBJ1-6; no clear D. Trimming took 4 bases from V and 7 from J, leaving 5 bases between them. Germline V CDR1 and CDR2: SGHVS, FNYEAQ. The CDR3 runs 12 residues. The DNA for the CDR3 is TGTGCCAGCAGCTCCTCCAATTCACCCCTCCACTTT. This translates into CASSSSNSPLHF.

As DNA, the CDR3 is TGTGCCAGCAGCCCCGGGACACGAGCTAATGAAAAACTGTTTTTT. Protein sequence: CASSPGTRANEKLFF. The gene calls are TRBV5-6 and TRBJ1-4, with D possibly being TRBD1 (6 bases). This CDR3 has 15 residues. V was trimmed by 4 bases and J by 3 bases, leaving 13 bases between them. Germline V gene data show CDR1 as SGHDT and CDR2 as YYEEEE.

The V gene is TRBV11-2, the J gene TRBJ2-5; D possibly uses TRBD1 or TRBD2 (5 bases each). The CDR3 loop spans 14 amino acids. Trimming removed 1 base at V and 5 bases at J, with 11 bases between. Germline loops: CDR1 SGHAT, CDR2 FQNNGV. For the CDR3, the DNA is TGTGCCAGCAGCTTAGGAGCAGGGAGCGAGACCCAGTACTTC. This translates into CASSLGAGSETQYF. Combining the CDR3 with reference TRBV11-2 and TRBJ2-5 gives the whole variable domain EAGVAQSPRYKIIEKRQSVAFWCNPISGHATLYWYQQILGQGPKLLIQFQNNGVVDDSQLPKDRFSAERLKGVDSTLKIQPAKLEDSAVYLCASSLGAGSETQYFGPGTRLLVL.

V gene TRBV7-9 combines with J gene TRBJ2-1, with TRBD2 as a possible D gene (6 bases). Trimming took off 1 base at V and 3 bases at J, with 19 bases between the two ends. Germline V gene sequence: CDR1 SEHNR, CDR2 FQNEAQ (reference sequence). The CDR3 is 18 residues long. The CDR3 coding sequence is TGTGCCAGCAGCTTAGGAGCCATTGGGCGGGGTCACTACAATGAGCAGTTCTTC. Encoded protein: CASSLGAIGRGHYNEQFF.

This clone was counted only a few times. The rearrangement links TRBV5-5 to TRBJ1-6, with no clear D. CDR1 and CDR2 (germline): SGHKS, YYEKEE (reference sequence). This CDR3 is built from 14 residues. Trimming took off 2 bases at V and 7 bases at J, with 10 bases between the two ends. In nucleotides, the CDR3 is TGTGCCAGCAGCTTTTCAGTGGTAAATTCACCCCTCCACTTT. Its protein is CASSFSVVNSPLHF.

The CDR3 loop is CASSIVGYYNEQFF. Written as DNA, the CDR3 is TGTGCCAGTAGTATCGTCGGGTACTACAATGAGCAGTTCTTC. V gene TRBV19 combines with J gene TRBJ2-1; no reliable D call. CDR1 is LNHDA, CDR2 SQIVND, per germline (reference sequence). V shed 3 bases and J shed 3 bases, with 9 bases lying between them. CDR3 size: 14 residues. Full variable domain (outside the CDR3, taken from reference TRBV19 and TRBJ2-1): DGGITQSPKYLFRKEGQNVTLSCEQNLNHDAMYWYRQDPGQGLRLIYYSQIVNDFQKGDIAEGYSVSREKKESFPLTVTSAQKNPTAFYLCASSIVGYYNEQFFGPGTRLTVL.